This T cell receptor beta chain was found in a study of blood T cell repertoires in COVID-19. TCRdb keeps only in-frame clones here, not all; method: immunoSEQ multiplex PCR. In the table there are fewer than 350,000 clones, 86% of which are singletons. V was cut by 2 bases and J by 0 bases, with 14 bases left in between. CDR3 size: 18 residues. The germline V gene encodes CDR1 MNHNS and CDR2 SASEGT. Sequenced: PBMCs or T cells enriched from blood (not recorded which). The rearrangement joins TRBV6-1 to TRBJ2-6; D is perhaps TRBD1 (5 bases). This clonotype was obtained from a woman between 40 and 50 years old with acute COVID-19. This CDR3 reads CASSERDSRRSGANVLTF. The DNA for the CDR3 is TGTGCCAGCAGTGAACGTGACAGTAGGCGCTCTGGGGCCAACGTCCTGACTTTC.